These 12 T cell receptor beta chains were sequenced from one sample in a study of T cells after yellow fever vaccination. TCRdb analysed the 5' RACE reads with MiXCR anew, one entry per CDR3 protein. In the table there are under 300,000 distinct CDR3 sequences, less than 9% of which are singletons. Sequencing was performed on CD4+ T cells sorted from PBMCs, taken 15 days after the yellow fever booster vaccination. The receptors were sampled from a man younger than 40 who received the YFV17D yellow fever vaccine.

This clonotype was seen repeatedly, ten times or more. CDR3 protein: CASSLNGANVLTF. CDR3 coding DNA: TGTGCCAGCAGCTTAAATGGGGCCAACGTCCTGACTTTC. The V call is TRBV7-2, the J call TRBJ2-6; D is ambiguous. Germline V gene data show CDR1 as SGHTA and CDR2 as FQGNSA. The length of the CDR3 is 13 residues. With 2 bases removed from V and 3 bases from J, the gap between germline ends came to 2 bases.

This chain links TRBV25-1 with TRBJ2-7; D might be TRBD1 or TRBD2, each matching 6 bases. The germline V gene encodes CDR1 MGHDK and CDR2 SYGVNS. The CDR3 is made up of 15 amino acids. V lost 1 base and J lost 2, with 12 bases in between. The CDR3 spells CASSEFLGGPYEQYF. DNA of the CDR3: TGTGCCAGCAGTGAATTCTTGGGGGGCCCCTACGAGCAGTACTTC.

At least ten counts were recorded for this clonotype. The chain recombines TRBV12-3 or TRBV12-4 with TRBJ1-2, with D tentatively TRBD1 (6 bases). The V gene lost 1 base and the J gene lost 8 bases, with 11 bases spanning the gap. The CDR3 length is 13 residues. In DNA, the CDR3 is TGTGCCAGCAGTTTAGAGACAGGTCAAGGCTACACCTTC. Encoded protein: CASSLETGQGYTF.

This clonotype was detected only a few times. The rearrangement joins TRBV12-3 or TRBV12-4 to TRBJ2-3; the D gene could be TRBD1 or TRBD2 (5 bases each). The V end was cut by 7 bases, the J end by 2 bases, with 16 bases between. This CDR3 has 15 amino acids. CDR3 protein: CASKGTEENTDTQYF. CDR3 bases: TGTGCCAGCAAAGGGACCGAAGAAAACACAGATACGCAGTATTTT.

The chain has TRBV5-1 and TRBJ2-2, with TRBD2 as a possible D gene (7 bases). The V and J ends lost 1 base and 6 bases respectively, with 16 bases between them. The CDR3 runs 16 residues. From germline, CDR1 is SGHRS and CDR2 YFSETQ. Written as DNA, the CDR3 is TGCGCCAGCAGCTTGCGAGGGGGGGATGTCGCCGGGGAGCTGTTTTTT. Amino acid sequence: CASSLRGGDVAGELFF.

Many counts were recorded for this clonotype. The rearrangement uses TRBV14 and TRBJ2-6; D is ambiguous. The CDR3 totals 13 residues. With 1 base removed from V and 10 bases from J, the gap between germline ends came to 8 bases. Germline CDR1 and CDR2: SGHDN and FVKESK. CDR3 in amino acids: CASSQVSLNVLTF. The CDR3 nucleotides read TGTGCCAGCAGCCAAGTTTCACTGAACGTCCTGACTTTC.

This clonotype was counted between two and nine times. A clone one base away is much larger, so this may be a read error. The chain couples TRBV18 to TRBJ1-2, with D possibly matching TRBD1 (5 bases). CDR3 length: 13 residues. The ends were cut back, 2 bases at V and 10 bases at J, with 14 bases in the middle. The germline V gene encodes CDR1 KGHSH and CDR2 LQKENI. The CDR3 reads CASSPMGQGVYTF. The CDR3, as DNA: TGTGCCAGCTCACCAATGGGGCAGGGTGTCTACACCTTC.

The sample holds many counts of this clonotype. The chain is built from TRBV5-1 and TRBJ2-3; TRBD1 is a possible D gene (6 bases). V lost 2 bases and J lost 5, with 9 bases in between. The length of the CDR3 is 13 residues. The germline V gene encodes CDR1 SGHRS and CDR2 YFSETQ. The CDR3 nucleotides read TGCGCCAGCAGCTTTCCAGGGGTAGATACGCAGTATTTT. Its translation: CASSFPGVDTQYF.

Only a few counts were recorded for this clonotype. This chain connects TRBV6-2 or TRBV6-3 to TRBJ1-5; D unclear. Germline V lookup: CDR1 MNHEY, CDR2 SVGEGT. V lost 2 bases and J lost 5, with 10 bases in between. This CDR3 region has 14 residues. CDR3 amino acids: CASSYRTTHQPQHF. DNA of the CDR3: TGTGCCAGCAGTTACAGGACCACCCATCAGCCCCAGCATTTT.

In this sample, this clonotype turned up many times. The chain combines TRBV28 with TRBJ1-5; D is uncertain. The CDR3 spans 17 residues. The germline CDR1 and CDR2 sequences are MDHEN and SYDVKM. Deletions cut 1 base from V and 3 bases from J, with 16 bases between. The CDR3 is CASSLSEGSVSNQPQHF. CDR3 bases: TGTGCCAGCAGTTTATCGGAGGGAAGTGTCTCCAATCAGCCCCAGCATTTT.

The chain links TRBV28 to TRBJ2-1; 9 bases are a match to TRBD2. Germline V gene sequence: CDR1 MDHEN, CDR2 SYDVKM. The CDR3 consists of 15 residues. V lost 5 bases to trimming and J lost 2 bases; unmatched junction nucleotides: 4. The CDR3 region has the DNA TGTGCCAGCAGTCCTAGCGGGAATGCCTACAATGAGCAGTTCTTC. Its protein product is CASSPSGNAYNEQFF.

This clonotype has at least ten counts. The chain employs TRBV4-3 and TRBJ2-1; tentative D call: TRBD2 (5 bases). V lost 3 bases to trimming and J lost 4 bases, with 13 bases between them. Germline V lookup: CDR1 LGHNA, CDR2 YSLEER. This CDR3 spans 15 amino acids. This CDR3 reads CASSQSWESYNEQFF. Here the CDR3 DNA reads TGCGCCAGCAGCCAGTCGTGGGAGTCTTACAATGAGCAGTTCTTC.